These T cell receptor beta chains were read from a single sample in a study of T cells in Graves' hyperthyroidism and ophthalmopathy. TCRdb called the multiplex PCR reads again in MiXCR, with one record for every CDR3 protein. The sample gives more than 95,000 distinct CDR3 sequences, roughly 50% of which show up once; roughly 24% is in the top ten. The sequenced sample consisted of blood. The receptors originated from a man aged 35 to 55 with Graves' hyperthyroidism. Both conserved end residues are part of each CDR3. The D gene is left open where the match is weak. Clone size appears in some rows only: once, few, many, or a class for an expanded clone.

v_call	clone_size	j_call	d_call	cdr3_aa	cdr3_nt
TRBV5-5	many	TRBJ1-2	.	CASSTQVGGVYGYTF	TGTGCCAGCAGCACCCAGGTCGGGGGAGTCTATGGCTACACCTTC
TRBV7-2	.	TRBJ2-2	.	CASSRESPSNHRDGELFF	TGCGCCAGCAGCCGAGAGTCACCCTCTAACCACAGAGACGGGGAGCTGTTTTTT
TRBV19	many	TRBJ1-5	TRBD1	CASSTPGQVNQPQHF	TGTGCCAGTAGTACCCCGGGACAGGTCAATCAGCCCCAGCATTTT
TRBV12-3/TRBV12-4	.	TRBJ2-7	TRBD2	CASRRAGGSEQYF	TGTGCCAGCAGAAGGGCGGGAGGGTCGGAGCAGTACTTC
TRBV15	once	TRBJ2-5	.	CATSIPSEETQYF	TGTGCCACCAGCATCCCGTCTGAGGAGACCCAGTACTTC
TRBV7-2	many	TRBJ2-7	.	CASSLAYGGYEQYF	TGTGCCAGCAGCTTGGCATACGGCGGCTACGAGCAGTACTTC
TRBV10-1	many	TRBJ2-7	.	CASNRQAGEQYF	TGCGCCAGCAACCGACAGGCGGGAGAGCAGTACTTC
TRBV5-1	many	TRBJ2-7	TRBD1	CASSIETGGAREQYF	TGCGCCAGCAGCATAGAAACAGGGGGAGCGAGGGAGCAGTACTTC
TRBV7-2	once	TRBJ1-5	.	CASSYRQPQHF	TGTGCCAGCAGCTACAGACAGCCCCAGCATTTT
TRBV20-1	.	TRBJ2-7	.	CSARDHGYEQYF	TGCAGTGCTAGAGACCACGGTTACGAGCAGTACTTC
TRBV7-2	many	TRBJ1-3	.	CASSLTSQNTIYF	TGTGCCAGCAGCTTGACCTCGCAGAACACCATATATTTT
TRBV2	.	TRBJ2-2	.	CASSPVGAGELFF	TGTGCCAGCTCACCGGTGGGCGCCGGGGAGCTGTTTTTT
TRBV2	.	TRBJ2-7	TRBD1	CASERTGVSYELYF	TGTGCCAGTGAAAGAACAGGGGTTTCCTACGAGCTGTACTTC
TRBV2	.	TRBJ1-5	.	CASSEMDFYTTQHF	TGTGCCAGCAGTGAGATGGATTTTTACACGACTCAGCATTTT
TRBV20-1	many	TRBJ2-1	.	CSAPSSRGYNEQFF	TGCAGTGCTCCCTCCTCTAGGGGCTACAATGAGCAGTTCTTC
TRBV9	many	TRBJ1-4	.	CASSVDVNEKLFF	TGTGCCAGCAGCGTCGACGTTAATGAAAAACTGTTTTTT
TRBV2	many	TRBJ2-3	TRBD2	CASSGSGGPADTQYF	TGTGCCAGCAGTGGGTCGGGGGGGCCGGCAGATACGCAGTATTTT
TRBV7-2	.	TRBJ2-1	TRBD2	CASSPRGLAGGYNEQFF	TGTGCCAGCAGCCCAAGGGGGCTAGCGGGAGGATACAATGAGCAGTTCTTC
TRBV5-1	many	TRBJ2-2	.	CASSPDPNTGELFF	TGCGCCAGCAGCCCCGACCCGAACACCGGGGAGCTGTTTTTT
TRBV20-1	many	TRBJ1-1	.	CSALGPKNTEAFF	TGCAGTGCCTTGGGACCGAAGAACACTGAAGCTTTCTTT
TRBV4-3	many	TRBJ1-1	.	CASSQGMGENTEAFF	TGCGCCAGCAGCCAAGGCATGGGGGAGAACACTGAAGCTTTCTTT
TRBV4-2	many	TRBJ2-7	.	CASSQDLGSQQYF	TGTGCCAGCAGCCAAGATCTCGGGAGTCAGCAGTACTTC